The T cell receptor beta chain under discussion was sequenced for a study of T cell repertoires in cytomegalovirus infection. Turning to the study itself: Indications came from public TCR beta signatures; they pointed to CMV infection and to a matching HLA type.

Worth noting for this clonotype: Its specificity is not known.

TCRdb itself ran the reads through MiXCR, one entry per CDR3 protein. The table has about 740,000 distinct CDR3 sequences, roughly a third seen once. Study observations and caveats: HLA-C-restricted CMV-specific TCR beta clonotypes were dominant in the ex vivo response.

The CDR3 runs 14 residues. V lost 6 bases to trimming and J lost 3 bases; unmatched junction nucleotides: 8. The specimen sequenced was PBMCs. The source is a human donor in good health (CMV status not recorded). Some clones in this sample may be carry-over from other donors' samples. The chain employs TRBV12-3 or TRBV12-4 and TRBJ2-7; 7 bases line up with TRBD2. In nucleotides, the CDR3 is TGTGCCAGCAGGGGGGGGACGGTCGTCTACGAGCAGTACTTC. Protein product: CASRGGTVVYEQYF.